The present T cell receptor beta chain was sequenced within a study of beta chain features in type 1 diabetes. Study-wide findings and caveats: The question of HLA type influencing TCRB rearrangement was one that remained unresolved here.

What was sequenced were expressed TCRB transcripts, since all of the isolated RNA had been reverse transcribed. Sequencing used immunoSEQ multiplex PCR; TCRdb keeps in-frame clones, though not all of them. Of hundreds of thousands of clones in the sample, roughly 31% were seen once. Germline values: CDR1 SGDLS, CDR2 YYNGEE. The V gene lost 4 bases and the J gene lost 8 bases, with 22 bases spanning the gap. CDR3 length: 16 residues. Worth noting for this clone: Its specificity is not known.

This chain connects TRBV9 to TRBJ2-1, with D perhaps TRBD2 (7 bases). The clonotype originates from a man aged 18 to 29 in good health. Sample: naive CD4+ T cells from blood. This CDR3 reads CASSLTRGSTSDEQFF. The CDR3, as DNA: TGTGCCAGCAGCTTGACTAGGGGGTCTACTAGCGATGAGCAGTTCTTC.